The 9 T cell receptor beta chains below all came from one sample that was sequenced in a study of regulatory T cells in long-lasting Graves disease. The authors built TCR beta libraries using iRepertoire HTBI primers and Arm-PCR of CDR3 regions. TCRdb reprocessed the multiplex PCR reads via MiXCR and lists one record per CDR3 protein. The sample records hundreds of thousands of distinct CDR3 sequences, around 21% being singletons. Time point denoted: persistent/refractory GD, antithyroid drugs over 5 years with positive TRAb. Isolated PBMC RNA provided the starting material for the TCR library. The sample in question was peripheral blood mononuclear cells (PBMCs), obtained when the disease was refractory, from a patient treated with antithyroid drugs. These TCRs come from a female donor with Graves disease.

This clonotype was seen more than once but under ten times. The rearrangement uses TRBV18 and TRBJ2-5; D might be TRBD1 or TRBD2, each matching 6 bases. The CDR3 loop spans 19 amino acids. The germline CDR1 and CDR2 sequences are KGHSH and LQKENI. V gave up 3 bases and J gave up 2 bases, with 25 bases separating them. The CDR3 coding sequence is TGTGCCAGCTCACCTTACAGGACTTGGGGGGCGATTAAACAAGAGACCCAGTACTTC. The encoded protein is CASSPYRTWGAIKQETQYF.

V is TRBV20-1 and J is TRBJ2-6; tentatively, D is TRBD1 (6 bases). Germline V gene data show CDR1 as DFQATT and CDR2 as SNEGSKA (reference sequence). With 5 bases removed from V and 0 bases from J, the gap between germline ends came to 14 bases. This CDR3 has 16 residues. The CDR3: CSAQDSFNSGANVLTF. The DNA for the CDR3 is TGCAGTGCTCAGGACAGCTTTAACTCTGGGGCCAACGTCCTGACTTTC.

This chain joins TRBV6-5 and TRBJ2-7; 14 bases agree with TRBD2. Germline V gives CDR1 MNHEY, CDR2 SVGAGI. J gave up 4 bases and V 2 bases, and 16 bases lay outside the gene matches. The CDR3 is made up of 20 amino acids. The CDR3 DNA is TGTGCCAGCAGTTACGTGGGGACTAGCGGGAGCCCCTCCCAAGAATACGAGCAGTACTTC. Protein sequence: CASSYVGTSGSPSQEYEQYF.

In this sample, this clonotype turned up a few times. CDR3 bases: TGCAGTGCTCCGAGCGCCTACGAGCAGTACTTC. It yields the protein CSAPSAYEQYF. The chain recombines TRBV20-1 with TRBJ2-7; no clear D. The CDR3 spans 11 residues. With 5 bases removed from V and 2 bases from J, the gap between germline ends came to 7 bases. Germline-derived CDR1 and CDR2 are DFQATT and SNEGSKA (reference sequence).

CDR3 in amino acids: CASTVTVSGANVLTF. As DNA, the CDR3 is TGTGCCAGCACCGTGACGGTTTCTGGGGCCAACGTCCTGACTTTC. The chain joins TRBV6-1 to TRBJ2-6; D gene unclear. The germline V and J ends were trimmed by 7 bases and 1 base, with 11 bases remaining between them. This CDR3 spans 15 amino acids. Germline values: CDR1 MNHNS, CDR2 SASEGT.

The chain joins TRBV20-1 to TRBJ2-1, with D maybe TRBD2 (6 bases). Germline-derived CDR1 and CDR2 are DFQATT and SNEGSKA (reference sequence). The CDR3 loop spans 15 amino acids. The V end was cut by 3 bases, the J end by 3 bases, with 15 bases between. The CDR3, as DNA: TGCAGTGCTAGGCGCGGGGCTAGCAGCTACAATGAGCAGTTCTTC. Residues: CSARRGASSYNEQFF.

With regard to this clonotype: Possible read error: a much larger clone is one base away. The chain has TRBV14 and TRBJ1-1; the D is unclear. Between the trimmed V and J ends, which lost 2 bases and 1 base, there was a span of 5 bases. This CDR3 contains 13 residues. The V gene's germline CDR1 is SGHDN and CDR2 FVKESK. CDR3 nucleotides: TGTGCCAGCAGCCAACTAGCGAACACTGAAGCTTTCTTT. Residues: CASSQLANTEAFF.

This clonotype showed up many times. The chain couples TRBV11-2 to TRBJ2-7; TRBD2 agrees at 9 bases. Per germline, CDR1 SGHAT and CDR2 FQNNGV. The CDR3 runs 15 residues. V lost 1 base and J lost 4; bases outside the gene matches: 5. CDR3 sequence reads: CASSLGAGGTYEQYF. The CDR3 coding sequence is TGTGCCAGCAGCTTAGGCGCGGGGGGGACTTACGAGCAGTACTTC.

This clonotype has at least ten counts. The chain links TRBV6-2 or TRBV6-3 to TRBJ1-1; D may be TRBD1 (6 bases). Germline-derived CDR1 and CDR2 are MNHEY and SVGEGT. The V end was cut by 6 bases, the J end by 5 bases, with 16 bases between. This CDR3 has 14 amino acids. The CDR3 DNA is TGTGCCAGCAGACTACCGGGGGGGCTAACTGAAGCTTTCTTT. Translated: CASRLPGGLTEAFF.